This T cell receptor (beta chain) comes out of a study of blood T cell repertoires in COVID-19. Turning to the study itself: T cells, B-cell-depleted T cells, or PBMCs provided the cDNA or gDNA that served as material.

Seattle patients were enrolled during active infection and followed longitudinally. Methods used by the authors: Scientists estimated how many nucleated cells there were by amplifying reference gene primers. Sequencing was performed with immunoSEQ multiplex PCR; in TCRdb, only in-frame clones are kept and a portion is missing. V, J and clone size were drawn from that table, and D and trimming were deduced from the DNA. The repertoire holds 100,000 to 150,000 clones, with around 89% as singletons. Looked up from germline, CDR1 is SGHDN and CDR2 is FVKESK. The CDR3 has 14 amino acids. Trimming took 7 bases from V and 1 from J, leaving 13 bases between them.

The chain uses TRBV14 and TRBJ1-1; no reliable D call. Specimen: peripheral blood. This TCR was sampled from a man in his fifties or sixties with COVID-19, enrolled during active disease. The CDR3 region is CASTLGSGNTEAFF. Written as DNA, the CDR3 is TGTGCCAGCACCCTCGGCTCGGGGAACACTGAAGCTTTCTTT.